This entry lists 29 T cell receptor beta chains sequenced from one sample in a study of blood T cell repertoires in COVID-19. The protocol was immunoSEQ multiplex PCR, while the TCRdb copy is restricted to in-frame clones and leaves out a portion. In the table there are under 200,000 clones, about nine tenths of which are singletons. The material sequenced was peripheral blood. The receptors were gathered from a woman aged 60-75 years with COVID-19, enrolled during active disease.

The chain has TRBV28 and TRBJ2-1; 10 bases line up with TRBD2. The CDR3 runs to 19 residues. V shed 2 bases and J 4 bases; nucleotides not matched to a gene: 14. CDR1 MDHEN and CDR2 SYDVKM come from the germline V gene. The CDR3 is CASSLPPSGSGVRYNEQFF. The CDR3 region has the DNA TGTGCCAGCAGTTTACCCCCTAGCGGGAGCGGGGTCCGTTACAATGAGCAGTTCTTC.

This chain uses TRBV5-1 with TRBJ2-5; TRBD1 might be the D (5 bases). Germline lookup yields CDR1 SGHRS and CDR2 YFSETQ. V shed 2 bases and J shed 4 bases, with 15 bases lying between them. This CDR3 has 15 amino acids. The CDR3: CASSFLQGFAETQYF. DNA for the CDR3: TGCGCCAGCAGCTTCCTTCAGGGATTCGCAGAGACCCAGTACTTC. The variable domain in full, completed from reference TRBV5-1 and TRBJ2-5, reads KAGVTQTPRYLIKTRGQQVTLSCSPISGHRSVSWYQQTPGQGLQFLFEYFSETQRNKGNFPGRFSGRQFSNSRSEMNVSTLELGDSALYLCASSFLQGFAETQYFGPGTRLLVL.

The chain employs TRBV19 and TRBJ1-2, with a tentative D call TRBD1 (5 bases). Trimming left V 5 bases short and J 2 bases short, with 9 bases between. Looked up from germline, CDR1 is LNHDA and CDR2 is SQIVND (reference sequence). The CDR3 has 13 amino acids. CDR3 coding DNA: TGTGCCAGTAGTCTGGACATAAACTATGGCTACACCTTC. Protein sequence: CASSLDINYGYTF.

The chain has TRBV7-2 and TRBJ2-7, with D possibly matching TRBD1 (5 bases). V dropped 2 bases and J dropped 4 bases, with 21 bases sitting between them. The germline gives CDR1 SGHTA, CDR2 FQGNSA. The CDR3 has 17 residues. This CDR3 is CASSLHIGPQGGYEQYF. The CDR3 nucleotides are TGTGCCAGCAGCTTACATATTGGGCCGCAGGGCGGATACGAGCAGTACTTC.

The chain is built from TRBV28 and TRBJ1-4; perhaps TRBD1 as D (6 bases). V lost 6 bases and J 0 bases, leaving 11 bases between the germline ends. In germline, CDR1 is MDHEN, CDR2 SYDVKM. The CDR3 has 15 residues. For the CDR3, the DNA is TGTGCCAGCAGCGGGGGGCCTACAACTAATGAAAAACTGTTTTTT. Its translation is CASSGGPTTNEKLFF. The variable domain in full, with the rest retrieved from reference TRBV28 and TRBJ1-4, is DVKVTQSSRYLVKRTGEKVFLECVQDMDHENMFWYRQDPGLGLRLIYFSYDVKMKEKGDIPEGYSVSREKKERFSLILESASTNQTSMYLCASSGGPTTNEKLFFGSGTQLSVL.

J is TRBJ1-3 and V is TRBV28; unclear D gene. CDR1 and CDR2 from the germline V gene are MDHEN and SYDVKM. V was cut by 11 bases and J by 4 bases, with 18 bases left in between. CDR3 length: 14 residues. The DNA for the CDR3 is TGTGCCCCTCCAGCACGGGGTCCCGGAAACACCATATATTTT. It is translated as CAPPARGPGNTIYF.

The rearrangement links TRBV7-8 to TRBJ2-7; 11 nucleotides align to TRBD2. J lost 3 bases, V lost 4 bases, and 2 bases had no gene match. This CDR3 contains 14 residues. The V gene's germline CDR1 is SGHVS and CDR2 FQNEAQ. The DNA for the CDR3 is TGTGCCAGCAGCTCCGGGACTAGCGGCTACGAGCAGTACTTC. Protein sequence: CASSSGTSGYEQYF.

This clone was found a few times. The chain is built from TRBV10-3 and TRBJ2-7; tentative D call: TRBD2 (6 bases). The CDR3 is made up of 15 amino acids. The germline V gene has CDR1 ENHRY and CDR2 SYGVKD. V was clipped by 6 bases and J by 1 base, with 16 bases between them. This CDR3 is CAIRDGASESYEQYF. CDR3 in DNA: TGTGCCATCAGGGATGGGGCTAGCGAGTCCTACGAGCAGTACTTC.

The chain employs TRBV7-3 and TRBJ2-3, with 13 bases lining up with TRBD2. The CDR3 runs to 19 residues. CDR1 is SGHTA, CDR2 FQGTGA, per germline. Trimming at V came to 5 bases and at J to 0 bases, leaving 11 bases not matched to a gene. CDR3 loop: CASSLAGTSGTTSTDTQYF. CDR3 nucleotide sequence: TGTGCCAGCAGCCTCGCCGGGACTAGCGGGACTACTAGCACAGATACGCAGTATTTT.

CDR3 bases: TGTGCCAGTGCGGGGGGACGGATCTTCACAGATACGCAGTATTTT. Residues: CASAGGRIFTDTQYF. The chain uses TRBV2 and TRBJ2-3; 8 bases are a match to TRBD2. The CDR3 loop spans 15 amino acids. The germline V gene encodes CDR1 SNHLY and CDR2 FYNNEI. V lost 9 bases to trimming and J lost 2 bases; unmatched junction nucleotides: 10.

This clone was counted a few times. The gene calls are TRBV25-1 and TRBJ2-7; D call uncertain. Trimming cost V 3 bases and J 5 bases, with 11 bases left between them. The germline V gene encodes CDR1 MGHDK and CDR2 SYGVNS. CDR3 size: 13 residues. The DNA for the CDR3 is TGTGCCAGCAGTGACCAGTCCTTCGACGAGCAGTACTTC. Encoded protein: CASSDQSFDEQYF.

The chain employs TRBV28 and TRBJ1-5; D is ambiguous. Germline values: CDR1 MDHEN, CDR2 SYDVKM. Trimming cost V 4 bases and J 4 bases, with 14 bases left between them. The CDR3 covers 15 residues. The DNA of the CDR3 is TGTGCCAGCAGTTCGGACTCGGCGGAGAATCAGCCCCAGCATTTT. Amino acids: CASSSDSAENQPQHF.

This chain joins TRBV30 and TRBJ1-5; D might be TRBD1 (5 bases). Per the germline V gene, CDR1 is GTSNPN and CDR2 is SVGIG (reference sequence). The CDR3 is made up of 13 amino acids. Trimming removed 1 base from V and 5 bases from J, with 9 bases in between. The CDR3 spells CAWSEGVDQPQHF. CDR3 nucleotides: TGTGCCTGGAGTGAAGGGGTCGATCAGCCCCAGCATTTT. The variable domain in full, with the rest retrieved from reference TRBV30 and TRBJ1-5, is SQTIHQWPATLVQPVGSPLSLECTVEGTSNPNLYWYRQAAGRGLQLLFYSVGIGQISSEVPQNLSASRPQDRQFILSSKKLLLSDSGFYLCAWSEGVDQPQHFGDGTRLSIL.

This clone was detected once. The chain links TRBV11-2 to TRBJ2-1; 13 nucleotides line up with TRBD2. The V gene's germline CDR1 is SGHAT and CDR2 FQNNGV. After removal of 5 bases from V and 5 bases from J, the junction contained 6 bases not matched to a gene. The CDR3 is made up of 16 amino acids. The CDR3 reads CASSPGLAGEDNEQFF. As DNA, the CDR3 is TGTGCCAGCAGCCCCGGACTAGCGGGAGAGGACAATGAGCAGTTCTTC.

The chain has TRBV7-3 and TRBJ2-7; 9 nucleotides agree with TRBD2. Trimming cost V 2 bases and J 9 bases; bases outside gene matches: 8. The CDR3 has 14 residues. The germline V gene encodes CDR1 SGHTA and CDR2 FQGTGA. For the CDR3, the DNA is TGTGCCAGCAGCTTACCTCGGACTAGCGACCGGCAGTACTTC. Amino acids: CASSLPRTSDRQYF.

As DNA, the CDR3 is TGTGCCAGCCGGATCGGACAGGGGGGAGTCAGACACTTAGAGACCCAGTACTTC. Its translation is CASRIGQGGVRHLETQYF. V is TRBV11-3 and J is TRBJ2-5; the match to TRBD1 covers 10 bases. J was trimmed by 4 bases and V by 8 bases; bases with no gene match: 19. CDR3 length: 18 amino acids. Germline V gives CDR1 SGHNT, CDR2 YENEEA.

The chain is built from TRBV10-3 and TRBJ2-5; TRBD1 matches at 9 bases. The junction had 7 bases not matched to a gene; V was cut back by 7 bases and J by 1 base. Germline CDR1 is ENHRY and CDR2 is SYGVKD. The CDR3 loop spans 15 amino acids. The CDR3 nucleotides are TGTGCCATCACCCCGACAGGGGGGGCCCAAGAGACCCAGTACTTC. It specifies CAITPTGGAQETQYF.

The chain has TRBV30 and TRBJ1-5; no definite D call. The CDR3 is 13 residues long. V shed 2 bases and J shed 0 bases, with 5 bases lying between them. The germline V gene has CDR1 GTSNPN and CDR2 SVGIG (reference sequence). In nucleotides, the CDR3 is TGTGCCTGGAGTTCCGGTAGCAATCAGCCCCAGCATTTT. Translation gives CAWSSGSNQPQHF.

The chain recombines TRBV19 with TRBJ1-6; TRBD1 agrees at 9 bases. The CDR3 sequence is 15 residues long. Germline loops: CDR1 LNHDA, CDR2 SQIVND (reference sequence). With V trimmed by 8 bases and J by 4 bases, 6 bases remained unmatched. The CDR3 sequence is CASSPTGGYNSPLHF. CDR3 DNA: TGTGCCAGTTCCCCGACAGGGGGGTATAATTCACCCCTCCACTTT.

This clone has a single count. The chain couples TRBV28 to TRBJ2-1; D is perhaps TRBD2 (6 bases). This CDR3 is 17 amino acids long. Trimming pared 6 bases from V and 6 bases from J, leaving 24 bases between. Germline V gene lookup returns CDR1 MDHEN and CDR2 SYDVKM. CDR3 sequence (DNA): TGTGCCAGCAGCCCCATCCGGGGGAGGAGGGTTGGCAATGAGCAGTTCTTC. Its protein product is CASSPIRGRRVGNEQFF.

The V and J genes are TRBV7-3 and TRBJ2-1; 11 bases agree with TRBD2. The CDR3 length is 17 residues. Germline loops: CDR1 SGHTA, CDR2 FQGTGA. The V and J ends lost 5 bases and 4 bases, in that order; junction bases with no gene match: 10. In DNA form, the CDR3 reads TGTGCCAGCAGCCCCCAGGGGTTAGCGGGAGGGTACAATGAGCAGTTCTTC. This gives the protein CASSPQGLAGGYNEQFF.

The chain uses TRBV6-6 and TRBJ1-2; the match to TRBD1 covers 10 bases. The trim removed 5 bases at V and 6 bases at J, leaving 3 bases unmatched. The CDR3 is 13 amino acids. Germline values: CDR1 MNHNY, CDR2 SVGAGI (reference sequence). DNA for the CDR3: TGTGCCAGCAGTAGAGGACAGGGGGATGGCTACACCTTC. This codes for CASSRGQGDGYTF.

This clone occurred a few times. The CDR3 bases are TGTGCCAGCAGCAAAGTAAGTCAGGGGGCGAAGAGCAATCAGCCCCAGCATTTT. This gives the protein CASSKVSQGAKSNQPQHF. V is TRBV21-1 and J is TRBJ1-5; no check of the table's D call, TRBD1, against the DNA was made. TRBV21-1 is a pseudogene locus. The CDR3 totals 18 residues.

CDR3: CASSKAQGSLSSTDTQYF. The CDR3, as DNA: TGTGCCAGCAGCAAAGCTCAGGGCAGTTTATCTAGCACAGATACGCAGTATTTT. The chain recombines TRBV21-1 with TRBJ2-3; TRBD1 reflects the table's D call only, with no check against the DNA. TRBV21-1 is a pseudogene. The CDR3 is 18 amino acids.

This chain's CDR3 is CASSTLGLAGNEQFF. As DNA, the CDR3 is TGTGCCAGCAGCACTCTCGGACTAGCGGGCAATGAGCAGTTCTTC. The chain links TRBV11-2 to TRBJ2-1; 11 bases line up with TRBD2. CDR1 and CDR2 from the germline V gene are SGHAT and FQNNGV. The CDR3 has 15 amino acids. V lost 5 bases and J lost 6; bases outside the gene matches: 6.

V and J are TRBV4-3 and TRBJ2-1; TRBD2 matches 8 bases. Germline V CDR1 and CDR2: LGHNA, YSLEER. The V gene end was trimmed by 3 bases and the J gene end by 0 bases; junction bases not matched to a gene: 7. This CDR3 has 17 residues. CDR3 in amino acids: CASSQRGRTFSYNEQFF. CDR3 DNA sequence: TGCGCCAGCAGCCAGCGCGGGAGGACTTTCTCCTACAATGAGCAGTTCTTC.

The chain combines TRBV11-2 with TRBJ2-2, with 8 bases fitting TRBD1. The ends lost 5 bases at V and 7 bases at J; junction bases unmatched: 9. The CDR3 is 15 residues long. CDR1 and CDR2 from the germline V gene are SGHAT and FQNNGV. As DNA, the CDR3 is TGTGCCAGCAGCGTAACAGGGGGGAGGAACGGGGAGCTGTTTTTT. It is translated as CASSVTGGRNGELFF.

CDR3: CAWATGVYYEQYF. The CDR3 bases are TGTGCCTGGGCGACAGGGGTATACTACGAGCAGTACTTC. The chain links TRBV30 to TRBJ2-7; 8 bases are shared with TRBD1. The CDR3 extends over 13 amino acids. The germline gives CDR1 GTSNPN, CDR2 SVGIG (reference sequence). Trimming cost V 5 bases and J 3 bases; bases outside gene matches: 6.

In this sample, this clone turned up a few times. The rearrangement joins TRBV27 to TRBJ2-7; D unresolved. Germline CDR1 reads MNHEY; CDR2 reads SMNVEV (reference sequence). The CDR3 contains 14 residues. The V end lost 5 bases, the J end lost 3 bases, and 14 bases lay between the germline ends. CDR3 amino acids: CASSPTVPNYEQYF. In nucleotides, the CDR3 is TGTGCCAGCAGTCCAACAGTACCCAACTACGAGCAGTACTTC.